This TCR beta chain was captured by sequencing in a study of identical twins. Study-level findings and limits: Monozygotic twin pairs showed more out-of-frame TCR alpha sharing than models estimated. A lower insertion count was a feature of abundant cord blood beta clonotypes, with no such feature in memory repertoires. Conclusions relied on cross-sectional statistical analysis, not following the same donors.

A universal primer binding site was introduced by template switching. The final cDNA contained unique molecular identifiers. TCRdb analysed the 5' RACE reads with MiXCR anew, one entry per CDR3 protein. The sample consists of around 680,000 distinct CDR3 sequences, around 8.6% of them appearing once. Germline V gene lookup returns CDR1 SGHRS and CDR2 YFSETQ. V dropped 0 bases and J dropped 9 bases, with 10 bases sitting between them. The CDR3 loop spans 12 amino acids. This clonotype was seen more than once but under ten times. Its antigen is unknown. These data were also reused for a study on yellow fever vaccine responses in identical twins.

This TCR was recovered from a woman aged 18-29 years in good health. The rearrangement links TRBV5-1 to TRBJ2-7; D is possibly TRBD2 (6 bases). The sequenced sample consisted of PBMCs. The chain's CDR3 is CASSLEGDSQYF. CDR3 nucleotides: TGCGCCAGCAGCTTGGAAGGGGACTCGCAGTACTTC.